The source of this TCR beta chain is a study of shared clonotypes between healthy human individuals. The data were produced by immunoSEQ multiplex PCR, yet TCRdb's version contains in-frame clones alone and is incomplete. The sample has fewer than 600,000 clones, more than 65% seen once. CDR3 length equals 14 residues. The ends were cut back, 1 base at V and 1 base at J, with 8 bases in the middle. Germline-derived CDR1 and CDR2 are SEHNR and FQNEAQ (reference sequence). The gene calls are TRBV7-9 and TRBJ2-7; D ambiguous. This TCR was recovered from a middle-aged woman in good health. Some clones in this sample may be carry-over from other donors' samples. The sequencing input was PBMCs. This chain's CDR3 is CASSLVASSYEQYF. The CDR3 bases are TGTGCCAGCAGCTTAGTTGCATCTTCCTACGAGCAGTACTTC.